The clone carrying this T cell receptor (beta chain) has just one count. This record comes from a study of blood T cell repertoires in COVID-19. The germline V and J ends were trimmed by 3 bases and 11 bases, with 13 bases remaining between them. The CDR3 is made up of 12 amino acids. CDR1 is SGHDN, CDR2 FVKESK, per germline. Clones were sequenced by immunoSEQ multiplex PCR, and TCRdb holds only the in-frame ones, with some missing. Of tens of thousands of clones listed, 70% to 85% are singletons. This clonotype originated in a woman aged 45-59 years with acute or convalescent COVID-19. The rearrangement links TRBV14 to TRBJ1-1; D is perhaps TRBD1 (6 bases). Material: peripheral blood. The CDR3 sequence is CASSQSGVSAFF. The CDR3 DNA reads as TGTGCCAGCAGCCAGTCAGGGGTTTCTGCTTTCTTT.